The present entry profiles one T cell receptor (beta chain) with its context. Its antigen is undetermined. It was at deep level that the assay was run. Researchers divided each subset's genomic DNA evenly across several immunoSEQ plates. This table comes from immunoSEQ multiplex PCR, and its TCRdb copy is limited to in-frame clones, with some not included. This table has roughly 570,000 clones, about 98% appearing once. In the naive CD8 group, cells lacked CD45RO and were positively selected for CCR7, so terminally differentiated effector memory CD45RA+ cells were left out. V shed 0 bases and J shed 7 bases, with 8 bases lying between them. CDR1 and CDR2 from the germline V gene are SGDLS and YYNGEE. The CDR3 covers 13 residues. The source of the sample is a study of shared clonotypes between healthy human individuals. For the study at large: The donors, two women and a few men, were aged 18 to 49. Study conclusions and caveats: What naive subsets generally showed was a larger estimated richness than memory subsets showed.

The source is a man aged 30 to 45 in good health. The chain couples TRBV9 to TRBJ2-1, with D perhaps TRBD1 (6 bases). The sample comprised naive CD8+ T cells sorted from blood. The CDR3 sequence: CASSVGRGNEQFF. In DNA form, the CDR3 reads TGTGCCAGCAGCGTAGGCAGGGGTAATGAGCAGTTCTTC.